Listed below are T cell receptor beta chains from one sample, sequenced in a study of T cell responses to AZD1222 COVID-19 vaccine. Produced via immunoSEQ multiplex PCR; TCRdb's table is partial and in-frame only. This table holds fewer than 30,000 clones, roughly 73% found once. Sample: peripheral blood, taken on day 0 of AZD1222 vaccination. The receptors here all came from an adult in good health. Each CDR3 is given with its conserved first and last residue. A D gene is named only where the DNA matches it firmly. Where a row states a size, it is once, few, many or the class of an expanded clone; other rows omit it.

d_call clone_size j_call v_call cdr3_aa cdr3_nt
. . TRBJ2-1 TRBV3-1/TRBV3-2 CASSQGTYNEQFF TGTGCCAGCAGCCAAGGTACCTACAATGAGCAGTTCTTC
TRBD1 large TRBJ1-2 TRBV4-1 CASSQDRSGQALYGYTF TGCGCCAGCAGCCAAGATCGGTCGGGACAGGCCCTCTATGGCTACACCTTC
. . TRBJ1-3 TRBV7-8 CASSLVKAAASGNTIYF TGTGCCAGCAGCTTAGTAAAGGCCGCCGCCTCTGGAAACACCATATATTTT
. . TRBJ1-1 TRBV6-5 CASSRTAIEAFF TGTGCCAGCAGTCGGACAGCTATTGAAGCTTTCTTT
TRBD1 . TRBJ2-2 TRBV2 CASSRQGATGELFF TGTGCCAGCAGTAGACAGGGGGCGACCGGGGAGCTGTTTTTT
. . TRBJ2-4 TRBV30 CAWSGNKDIQYF TGTGCCTGGAGCGGAAACAAGGACATTCAGTACTTC
TRBD1 . TRBJ1-2 TRBV9 CASSRGDRGSNTF TGTGCCAGCAGCCGGGGGGACAGGGGCAGCAACACCTTC
. . TRBJ2-3 TRBV7-2 CGSSQGFFYDTQYF TGTGGGAGCAGCCAAGGGTTCTTTTACGATACGCAGTATTTT
TRBD1 once TRBJ1-2 TRBV5-1 CASSLGQGGYTF TGCGCCAGCAGCTTGGGACAGGGAGGCTACACCTTC
. . TRBJ1-1 TRBV13 CASSRGTREEAFF TGTGCCAGCAGCCGAGGGACCCGGGAAGAAGCTTTCTTT
. . TRBJ2-5 TRBV18 CASSPMDLQETQYF TGTGCCAGCTCACCAATGGACCTCCAAGAGACCCAGTACTTC
. . TRBJ2-5 TRBV7-6 CASSLDRTQYF TGTGCCAGCAGCTTAGACAGGACCCAGTACTTC
. . TRBJ1-4 TRBV5-1 CASSLGPGAGEKLFF TGCGCCAGCAGCTTGGGCCCAGGGGCGGGTGAAAAACTGTTTTTT
. . TRBJ2-5 TRBV2 CASRKQVVQETQYF TGTGCCAGCAGAAAACAGGTTGTCCAAGAGACCCAGTACTTC
TRBD1 few TRBJ1-2 TRBV5-6 CASSQTTRGRDYGYTF TGTGCCAGCAGCCAAACCACCAGGGGGCGCGACTATGGCTACACCTTC
. . TRBJ2-2 TRBV11-3 CASSLESRSGELFF TGTGCCAGCAGCTTAGAGAGCCGGTCCGGGGAGCTGTTTTTT
. . TRBJ1-3 TRBV6-5 CASSYSFTGSGNTIYF TGTGCCAGCAGTTACTCGTTCACGGGCTCTGGAAACACCATATATTTT
. . TRBJ2-7 TRBV10-3 CAISEPVQGYEQYF TGTGCCATCAGTGAGCCAGTACAGGGTTACGAGCAGTACTTC
TRBD1 . TRBJ1-3 TRBV7-6 CASSLEGATTGNTIYF TGTGCCAGCAGCTTAGAGGGGGCTACAACTGGAAACACCATATATTTT
. few TRBJ1-5 TRBV24-1 CATSRGDNQPQHF TGTGCCACCAGTAGGGGCGACAATCAGCCCCAGCATTTT
TRBD1 . TRBJ2-7 TRBV27 CASSTGQVRVQYF TGTGCCAGCAGTACGGGACAGGTTAGAGTGCAGTACTTC
TRBD1 . TRBJ1-2 TRBV7-2 CASSFRDSTFSNYGYTF TGTGCCAGCAGCTTCAGGGACAGTACTTTCTCTAACTATGGCTACACCTTC
. . TRBJ1-6 TRBV7-8 CASSLVSRNHSPLHF TGTGCCAGCAGCTTAGTTTCCAGGAACCATTCACCCCTCCACTTT
TRBD1 . TRBJ1-2 TRBV7-9 CASSHGDRIYGYTF TGTGCCAGCAGCCACGGGGACAGGATCTATGGCTACACCTTC
. . TRBJ1-2 TRBV19 CASTPGGSNYGYTF TGTGCCAGTACCCCAGGAGGTTCCAACTATGGCTACACCTTC
. . TRBJ1-1 TRBV19 CASSIGGPGTEAFF TGTGCCAGTAGTATCGGGGGGCCAGGCACTGAAGCTTTCTTT
TRBD2 . TRBJ2-1 TRBV5-1 CASSLAVAGGSPDEQFF TGCGCCAGCAGCTTGGCCGTAGCGGGGGGGTCCCCTGATGAGCAGTTCTTC
. . TRBJ1-1 TRBV18 CASSPAFMNTEAFF TGTGCCAGCTCACCAGCCTTTATGAACACTGAAGCTTTCTTT
. . TRBJ1-1 TRBV7-8 CASTFTRNTEAFF TGTGCCAGCACCTTTACACGGAACACTGAAGCTTTCTTT
TRBD2 . TRBJ2-1 TRBV16 CASSHRTSGRALNEQFF TGTGCCAGCAGCCACCGGACTAGCGGGAGGGCTCTCAATGAGCAGTTCTTC
TRBD2 . TRBJ2-1 TRBV6-5 CASSTGTSGHNEQFF TGTGCCAGCAGTACCGGGACTAGCGGTCACAATGAGCAGTTCTTC
TRBD2 . TRBJ2-3 TRBV7-2 CASNHGGAMGDTQYF TGTGCCAGCAACCACGGGGGGGCCATGGGAGATACGCAGTATTTT
TRBD1 . TRBJ1-1 TRBV6-5 CASSRQGRITEAFF TGTGCCAGCAGTCGACAGGGGAGGATAACTGAAGCTTTCTTT
. . TRBJ2-1 TRBV6-4 CASSETSYNEQFF TGTGCCAGCAGTGAGACTAGCTACAATGAGCAGTTCTTC
TRBD1 . TRBJ1-1 TRBV6-5 CASSPLTGGYTEAFF TGTGCCAGCAGTCCATTGACAGGGGGCTACACTGAAGCTTTCTTT
TRBD1 . TRBJ1-5 TRBV11-2 CASSLRTGINQPQHF TGTGCCAGCAGCTTACGGACAGGGATCAATCAGCCCCAGCATTTT
TRBD1 . TRBJ1-6 TRBV7-2 CASCGTGSNSPLHF TGTGCCAGCTGTGGGACAGGAAGCAATTCACCCCTCCACTTT
. . TRBJ1-6 TRBV6-4 CASSSQLNSPLHF TGTGCCAGCAGTAGCCAGCTTAATTCACCCCTCCACTTT
. once TRBJ2-7 TRBV6-6 CASSYSTASYEQYF TGTGCCAGCAGTTACTCGACCGCCTCCTACGAGCAGTACTTC
TRBD1 once TRBJ1-2 TRBV5-1 CASSSSGTEIYGYTF TGCGCCAGCAGCTCCTCAGGGACAGAAATCTATGGCTACACCTTC
TRBD2 . TRBJ2-7 TRBV6-5 CASRAGGALYYEQYF TGTGCCAGCAGGGCCGGGGGGGCTTTATATTACGAGCAGTACTTC
. few TRBJ1-1 TRBV12-3/TRBV12-4 CASSPRGGTEAFF TGTGCCAGCAGTCCCAGGGGAGGCACTGAAGCTTTCTTT